These 13 T cell receptor beta chains were all obtained from the same sample, sequenced in a study of T cell responses to AZD1222 COVID-19 vaccine (dated by TCRdb to about 2021). Library preparation was by the immunoSEQ multiplex PCR assay. TCRdb re-hosts the immuneACCESS table, in-frame sequences only. Its copies lack some clones; in the studies checked, an unresolved V gene accounts for under half of them, and the cause for the rest is not known. This sample holds 73,000 or so clones; 65% to 90% were observed only once. Less than 6.5% of the sample comes from the top ten. The label giving this sample's time point can be read as: baseline before first vaccination. Sequencing used peripheral blood, obtained on day 0 of AZD1222 vaccination. Receptors were obtained from an adult in good health.

The chain is built from TRBV4-2 and TRBJ1-3, with D perhaps matching TRBD1 (6 bases). V was clipped by 4 bases and J by 0 bases, with 13 bases between them. The CDR3 consists of 16 residues. Per germline, CDR1 LGHNA and CDR2 YNFKEQ. The CDR3 loop is CASSPQGRNSGNTIYF. The DNA for the CDR3 is TGTGCCAGCAGCCCACAGGGAAGGAACTCTGGAAACACCATATATTTT.

The chain joins TRBV11-3 to TRBJ1-2, with 7 bases matching TRBD1. Looked up from germline, CDR1 is SGHNT and CDR2 is YENEEA. The CDR3 covers 14 residues. Trimming cost V 4 bases and J 2 bases; bases outside gene matches: 4. In DNA form, the CDR3 reads TGTGCCAGCAGCTCGACAGGGTACAACTATGGCTACACCTTC. Amino acid sequence: CASSSTGYNYGYTF.

This clone was detected once. J is TRBJ1-3 and V is TRBV2; possibly TRBD1 for D (5 bases). Germline lookup yields CDR1 SNHLY and CDR2 FYNNEI. With 3 bases removed from V and 5 bases from J, the gap between germline ends came to 8 bases. CDR3 length: 13 amino acids. CDR3 DNA sequence: TGTGCCAGCAGTGAGGGGGGGAGAAACACCATATATTTT. This translates into CASSEGGRNTIYF.

The CDR3, as DNA: TGCAGCGTTGCGCCGGGACAGGCGAACACTGAAGCTTTCTTT. Protein sequence: CSVAPGQANTEAFF. The chain couples TRBV29-1 to TRBJ1-1; TRBD1 agrees at 8 bases. This CDR3 comprises 14 residues. The J segment lost 1 base and the V segment lost 4 bases, leaving 5 bases of the junction unmatched. The germline V gene has CDR1 SQVTM and CDR2 ANQGSEA. The variable domain in full, with the rest retrieved from reference TRBV29-1 and TRBJ1-1, is SAVISQKPSRDICQRGTSLTIQCQVDSQVTMMFWYRQQPGQSLTLIATANQGSEATYESGFVIDKFPISRPNLTFSTLTVSNMSPEDSSIYLCSVAPGQANTEAFFGQGTRLTVV.

The CDR3 is CASSPTGTAAYEQYF. CDR3 in DNA: TGTGCCAGCAGCCCTACGGGGACCGCAGCCTACGAGCAGTACTTC. This chain joins TRBV11-3 and TRBJ2-7; either TRBD1 or TRBD2 may fit D (5 bases each). Trimming cost V 5 bases and J 2 bases, with 16 bases left between them. The CDR3 is 15 amino acids. The germline gives CDR1 SGHNT, CDR2 YENEEA.

The chain employs TRBV5-5 and TRBJ1-6, with D possibly being TRBD1 (5 bases). V lost 0 bases and J 10 bases, leaving 14 bases between the germline ends. This CDR3 contains 15 residues. In germline, CDR1 is SGHKS, CDR2 YYEKEE (reference sequence). The chain's CDR3 is CASSLDPGNRSPLHF. CDR3 in DNA: TGTGCCAGCAGCTTGGATCCAGGGAATAGGTCACCCCTCCACTTT.

The genes are TRBV4-2 and TRBJ2-7, with a possible D match to TRBD1 (6 bases). Germline CDR1 and CDR2: LGHNA and YNFKEQ. This CDR3 has 14 residues. The V gene lost 0 bases and the J gene lost 4 bases, with 10 bases spanning the gap. CDR3 sequence: CASSQEYRDYEQYF. In DNA form, the CDR3 reads TGTGCCAGCAGCCAAGAATACAGGGATTACGAGCAGTACTTC.

The V and J genes are TRBV10-1 and TRBJ1-4, with no clear D. Deletions cut 6 bases from V and 5 bases from J, with 10 bases between. The CDR3 consists of 13 residues. CDR1 and CDR2 from the germline V gene are WNHNN and SYGVQD (reference sequence). In nucleotides, the CDR3 is TGCGCCAGCAGGAGCAGCGAGAATGAAAAACTGTTTTTT. It encodes CASRSSENEKLFF.

J is TRBJ2-7 and V is TRBV3-1 (or the pseudogene TRBV3-2), with D perhaps TRBD1 (5 bases). Germline values: CDR1 LGHDT, CDR2 YNNKEL (reference sequence). The CDR3 runs 15 residues. V lost 3 bases and J lost 3, with 15 bases in between. DNA of the CDR3: TGTGCCAGCAGCCAGGGGCCTCAGTTGGGCTACGAGCAGTACTTC. This sequence encodes CASSQGPQLGYEQYF.

This chain's CDR3 is CASSPLQGGYRGTEAFF. The DNA of the CDR3 is TGTGCCAGCAGCCCCCTGCAGGGGGGATATCGGGGCACTGAAGCTTTCTTT. V gene TRBV7-2 combines with J gene TRBJ1-1, with 7 bases lining up with TRBD1. Germline loops: CDR1 SGHTA, CDR2 FQGNSA. CDR3 size: 17 residues. After removal of 5 bases from V and 4 bases from J, the junction contained 16 bases not matched to a gene.

CDR3 protein: CASIQGVNQPQHF. The CDR3 nucleotides are TGTGCCAGCATCCAAGGGGTCAATCAGCCCCAGCATTTT. The chain links TRBV6-6 to TRBJ1-5; tentatively, D is TRBD1 (5 bases). The CDR3 covers 13 residues. Germline CDR1 is MNHNY and CDR2 is SVGAGI (reference sequence). V lost 7 bases to trimming and J lost 3 bases, with 10 bases between them.

This clone has just a few counts. The V and J genes are TRBV27 and TRBJ2-7; no clear D. CDR3 size: 11 residues. The germline V and J ends were trimmed by 5 bases and 1 base, with 3 bases remaining between them. The V gene's germline CDR1 is MNHEY and CDR2 SMNVEV (reference sequence). This CDR3 reads CASSPSYEQYF. The DNA of the CDR3 is TGTGCCAGCAGTCCATCCTACGAGCAGTACTTC.

The CDR3 nucleotides read TGTGCCAGCAGCTTGACAGGGGGCTGGAGCACCGGGGAGCTGTTTTTT. It codes for CASSLTGGWSTGELFF. The chain carries TRBV7-2 and TRBJ2-2; 10 bases are a match to TRBD1. CDR1 and CDR2 (germline): SGHTA, FQGNSA. This CDR3 region has 16 residues. J lost 4 bases, V lost 3 bases, and 5 bases had no gene match. The full variable domain, completed using reference TRBV7-2 and TRBJ2-2, is GAGVSQSPSNKVTEKGKDVELRCDPISGHTALYWYRQSLGQGLEFLIYFQGNSAPDKSGLPSDRFSAERTGGSVSTLTIQRTQQEDSAVYLCASSLTGGWSTGELFFGEGSRLTVL.